The 4 T cell receptor beta chains in this list originate from one sample, sequenced in a study of blood T cell repertoires in COVID-19. Profiled with immunoSEQ multiplex PCR; TCRdb holds only in-frame clones, not every one. The top ten hold less than 4.5% of the sample, which has around 150,000 clones, about 90% seen once. Sequencing input: peripheral blood. The receptors stem from a woman aged 55-70 years with active or convalescent COVID-19.

The V call is TRBV7-6, the J call TRBJ1-1, with 9 bases matching TRBD1. CDR1 and CDR2 from the germline V gene are SGHVS and FNYEAQ. V shed 5 bases and J 3 bases; nucleotides not matched to a gene: 7. This CDR3 has 15 residues. The CDR3 spells CASSVRGQGDTEAFF. In DNA, the CDR3 is TGTGCCAGCAGCGTAAGGGGACAGGGCGACACTGAAGCTTTCTTT.

This rearrangement joins TRBV6-5 to TRBJ2-7, with D perhaps matching TRBD2 (5 bases). CDR1 and CDR2 (germline): MNHEY, SVGAGI. The CDR3 extends over 13 amino acids. The V gene lost 4 bases and the J gene lost 10 bases, with 17 bases spanning the gap. The CDR3 here is CASSSEIREDQYF. CDR3 nucleotides: TGTGCCAGCAGTTCCGAAATTCGGGAAGATCAGTACTTC.

This chain connects TRBV9 to TRBJ1-1, with D maybe TRBD1 (5 bases). Germline V CDR1 and CDR2: SGDLS, YYNGEE. The CDR3 contains 16 residues. V gave up 2 bases and J gave up 0 bases, with 14 bases separating them. The CDR3 loop is CASSVGMGLMNTEAFF. CDR3 DNA: TGTGCCAGCAGCGTTGGCATGGGACTAATGAACACTGAAGCTTTCTTT.

The CDR3 DNA follows: TGTGCCAGCTCATCCACTAGCGGGGGGGCCTACGAGCAGTACTTC. Encoded protein: CASSSTSGGAYEQYF. This chain links TRBV18 with TRBJ2-7, with TRBD2 matching over 13 bases. Germline-derived CDR1 and CDR2 are KGHSH and LQKENI. The CDR3 runs 15 residues. The V gene end was trimmed by 5 bases and the J gene end by 2 bases; junction bases not matched to a gene: 3.